Listed below are T cell receptor beta chains from one sample, sequenced in a study of post-analysis software for immune sequencing data. TCRdb re-analysed the PCR reads in MiXCR, keeping a single row per CDR3 protein. The sample lists 750,000 to 950,000 distinct CDR3 sequences, roughly half occurring once. Material for sequencing was blood. These receptors were collected from a girl between 10 and 17 years old with multiple sclerosis. Each CDR3 is given with its conserved first and last residue. D genes are given only for firm matches. Not every row has a clone size; where given, it reads once, few, many or a size class.

clone_size | d_call | v_call | cdr3_aa
- | TRBD2 | TRBV28 | CAGGTSGLGGNEQFF
- | - | TRBV6-2/TRBV6-3 | CASSYSGRETHEQFF
- | TRBD1 | TRBV6-6 | CANIQNRDSPYGYTF
- | - | TRBV27 | CASSSWVGETQYF
- | TRBD2 | TRBV5-8 | CASSLVQRGFHNEQYF
- | - | TRBV29-1 | CSVEDRVTFTDTQYF
- | TRBD1 | TRBV5-1 | CASSFDRVSNEQYF
few | - | TRBV5-1 | CASSREGTQYF
few | TRBD2 | TRBV12-3/TRBV12-4 | CASSFGGLAGGTNEQFF
few | - | TRBV7-2 | CASSVTGSYTQYF
few | - | TRBV20-1 | CSARRTVDYGYTF
- | - | TRBV20-1 | CSAGGPTEAFF
- | - | TRBV24-1 | CATSDLLVRGTEAFF
- | - | TRBV20-1 | CSARDLGSYNEQFF
- | TRBD2 | TRBV6-1 | CATGTSGGSYNEQFF
many | - | TRBV5-1 | CASSLVVQETQYF
- | - | TRBV12-3/TRBV12-4 | CASSGHEQFF
few | - | TRBV5-1 | CASSLGRAEDTQYF
- | TRBD1 | TRBV4-1 | CASSHLPGQGSDEQYF
once | - | TRBV7-6 | CAGSSRQSSYNEQFF
- | - | TRBV12-3/TRBV12-4 | CASSLYAGAGQPQHF
- | TRBD1 | TRBV4-1 | CASSLQSGTGSTYEQYF
- | - | TRBV5-1 | CASSLSGVDQPQHF
- | - | TRBV29-1 | CSVGLGRETQYF
- | TRBD2 | TRBV20-1 | CSASQTSGGVTDTQYF
- | - | TRBV7-8 | CASSLFQNTEAFF
- | - | TRBV19 | CASSSRGRKTQYF
- | TRBD1 | TRBV15 | CATSRDRGHREQYF
few | TRBD1 | TRBV6-4 | CASSEQGAGPYNEQFF
- | TRBD2 | TRBV20-1 | CSARGGVAGWSETQYF